Detailed here is one TCR beta chain. Its antigen is unknown. This sample was included in a study of siplizumab effects on memory and regulatory T cells. The study, taken as a whole, reports: Alloreactive clones mapping to unstimulated subsets formed only a minor fraction. Tregs proliferating in siplizumab cultures lacked confirmation of their suppressive function. Roughly 75-97% of proliferating CD4+ or CD8+ clones lacked an assignable naive or memory phenotype.

The table came from immunoSEQ multiplex PCR; TCRdb's copy has only in-frame clones and leaves some out. This table has about 100,000 clones, 91% appearing once. Sequences were obtained from CD4+ T cells sorted from blood. This clonotype was sampled from a human donor in good health. Some clones in this sample may be carry-over from other donors' samples.

The CDR3 DNA sequence: TGCGCCAGCAGCGCGGGACAGGGAAGTGAAAAACTGTTTTTT. Its protein is CASSAGQGSEKLFF. The rearrangement joins TRBV5-1 to TRBJ1-4, with 9 bases fitting TRBD1. The germline CDR1 and CDR2 sequences are SGHRS and YFSETQ. The trim removed 4 bases at V and 7 bases at J, leaving 5 bases unmatched. This CDR3 has 14 residues.